A selection of T cell receptor beta chains follows, all from one sample in a study of human T cells and chemical hapten exposure. TCRdb re-derived calls from the RACE reads in MiXCR, one entry per CDR3 protein. This sample yields 180,000 or so distinct CDR3 sequences, of which roughly 15% are seen a single time; less than 2% belongs to the top ten. The starting material was whole blood, obtained in connection with sensitization to the hapten diphenylcyclopropenone (DPC). These receptors originate from a woman in her 30s with alopecia areata. Some clones in this sample may be carry-over from other donors' samples. Each CDR3 is given with its conserved first and last residue. Fields, in order: CDR3 DNA, CDR3 protein, V gene, J gene, D gene, clone size. D genes are given only for firm matches. Size tells how often a clone was seen (once, few, many) or the class of an expanded clone, and some rows leave it out.

TGTGCCAGCAGTTCCCTACCGGGACAGGGTATAGGGTCCTACAATGAGCAGTTCTTC,CASSSLPGQGIGSYNEQFF,TRBV6-2/TRBV6-3,TRBJ2-1,TRBD1,many
TGCAGCGTTGAACCGCCCGGGGTCGGCGGCTACACCTTC,CSVEPPGVGGYTF,TRBV29-1,TRBJ1-2,-,-
TGTGCCACCAGCGGGGACAGGGTGGATGGCTACACCTTC,CATSGDRVDGYTF,TRBV15,TRBJ1-2,TRBD1,few
TGTGCCAGCTCACCAGTCCCGAAAAACATTCAGTACTTC,CASSPVPKNIQYF,TRBV18,TRBJ2-4,-,-
TGCGCCAGCACTTTCGACAGGGAAAAGACACCCCTCCACTTT,CASTFDREKTPLHF,TRBV10-2,TRBJ1-6,TRBD1,-
TGTGCCAGCAGCCTGGGGACAGGGGTTCAGCCCCAGCATTTT,CASSLGTGVQPQHF,TRBV6-1,TRBJ1-5,TRBD1,few
TGTGCCAGCAGGGATACGGGAGGGAATCAGCCCCAGCATTTT,CASRDTGGNQPQHF,TRBV27,TRBJ1-5,-,many
TGTGCCAGCAGCTTAGAAGCCGAGCATTCACCCCTCCACTTT,CASSLEAEHSPLHF,TRBV7-9,TRBJ1-6,-,few
TGTGCCAGCAGCGCGCGGCAGCAAATCACCGGGGAGCTGTTTTTT,CASSARQQITGELFF,TRBV7-2,TRBJ2-2,-,few
TGTGCCAGCAGTTACAGGGGATTTCCTCAGCCCCAGCATTTT,CASSYRGFPQPQHF,TRBV6-6,TRBJ1-5,-,-
TGTGCCAGCAGTGAATATAATCAGGGGGAGACCCAGTACTTC,CASSEYNQGETQYF,TRBV25-1,TRBJ2-5,-,many
TGTGCCAGCATAAGGGGGATGAACACTGAAGCTTTCTTT,CASIRGMNTEAFF,TRBV6-2/TRBV6-3,TRBJ1-1,-,few
TGCAGTGCTCCACGGACAGGGGGACAAGAGACCCAGTACTTC,CSAPRTGGQETQYF,TRBV20-1,TRBJ2-5,TRBD1,few
TGTGCCAGCAGCCGAGCAACCGGGACTTCCTCCTACGAGCAGTACTTC,CASSRATGTSSYEQYF,TRBV4-2,TRBJ2-7,-,-
TGCGCCAGCGGCCAGGAGGGTTACGAGCAGTACTTC,CASGQEGYEQYF,TRBV5-1,TRBJ2-7,-,-
TGTGCCAGCAGCCAACCCACCGGCGAGCAGTACTTC,CASSQPTGEQYF,TRBV4-2,TRBJ2-7,-,-
TGTGCCATCAGTAGTAGGACGGGGAACACTGAAGCTTTCTTT,CAISSRTGNTEAFF,TRBV10-3,TRBJ1-1,-,-